These T cell receptor beta chains were read from a single sample in a study of cytomegalovirus exposure and HLA in healthy donors. Data came from immunoSEQ multiplex PCR; TCRdb stores just in-frame clones and leaves some out. The sample yields around 170,000 clones, approximately 80% seen once. Sequencing input: PBMCs. These receptors were collected from a girl aged 5 to 17 in good health and CMV-seropositive. Each CDR3 is given with its conserved first and last residue. A D gene is named only where the DNA matches it firmly. The listing skips clone size in some rows; elsewhere it reads once, few, many or a size class.

>-|TRBV18|TRBJ2-5|TRBD2
TGTGCCAGCTCACCTTTAGCGGGCACGAGGGTCCGGGAGACCCAGTACTTC
CASSPLAGTRVRETQYF
>-|TRBV28|TRBJ2-2|-
TGTGCCAGCAGCGGCGCGACCCGGACAGTAGCCGGGGAGCTGTTTTTT
CASSGATRTVAGELFF
>-|TRBV6-5|TRBJ1-1|-
TGTGCCAGCAGTTACTCTGGGGGCGACACTGAAGCTTTCTTT
CASSYSGGDTEAFF
>-|TRBV7-9|TRBJ1-2|-
TGTGCCAGCAGCTTAGGTGGGGGGGCGTACTATGGCTACACCTTC
CASSLGGGAYYGYTF
>-|TRBV19|TRBJ1-1|-
TGTGCCAGCCAACCGGGGATACATTACGATGAAGCTTTCTTT
CASQPGIHYDEAFF
>-|TRBV19|TRBJ1-1|-
TGTGCCAGTAGTATAACTGCTAACACTGAAGCTTTCTTT
CASSITANTEAFF
>-|TRBV9|TRBJ2-2|-
TGTGCCAGCAGTACTTTTAACACCGGGGAGCTGTTTTTT
CASSTFNTGELFF
>-|TRBV7-2|TRBJ2-7|-
TGTGCCAGCAGCTTAGTCGTGGAGGGCTACGAGCAGTACTTC
CASSLVVEGYEQYF
>once|TRBV2|TRBJ2-1|TRBD2
TGTGCCAGCAGCTTTTTACTAGCGGGAGGCCACAATGAGCAGTTCTTC
CASSFLLAGGHNEQFF
>-|TRBV2|TRBJ2-4|-
TGTGCCAGCAGTGGCACATCGATAGCCAAAAACATTCAGTACTTC
CASSGTSIAKNIQYF
>once|TRBV2|TRBJ2-5|-
TGTGCCAGCAGTAACGACAGGGAGACCCAGTACTTC
CASSNDRETQYF
>-|TRBV30|TRBJ1-2|-
TGTGCCTGGAGCCCTGACTCCTATGGCTACACCTTC
CAWSPDSYGYTF
>-|TRBV10-2|TRBJ2-1|TRBD2
TGCGCCAGCTCACGAGGACTAGCGGGACTAAGCTCCTACAATGAGCAGTTCTTC
CASSRGLAGLSSYNEQFF
>-|TRBV7-2|TRBJ2-7|-
TGTGCCAGCAGCTTAGATGCAGGGTACTACGAGCAGTACTTC
CASSLDAGYYEQYF
>-|TRBV27|TRBJ2-5|TRBD2
TGTGCCAGCAGGGTGGGGGGGTTAGAGACCCAGTACTTC
CASRVGGLETQYF
>-|TRBV4-2|TRBJ2-1|TRBD2
TGTGCCAGCAGCCAGGAAGAACTTACTAGCGGGAGTGGCTATGAGCAGTTCTTC
CASSQEELTSGSGYEQFF
>-|TRBV2|TRBJ2-1|TRBD2
TGTGCCAGCCAAGATATCGGGAGGTTAGTTAACAATGAGCAGTTCTTC
CASQDIGRLVNNEQFF